Listed here are 3 T cell receptor beta chains from one sample, sequenced in a study of T cells in Graves' hyperthyroidism and ophthalmopathy. RNA transcripts provided the source from which TCR beta CDR3 regions were amplified. A set of HTBI primers served as the primers for a first-round RT-PCR of the TCR CDR3. TCRdb redid the calling of the multiplex PCR reads with MiXCR, one entry per CDR3 protein. The sample lists some 600,000 distinct CDR3 sequences; roughly 14% were seen once. The source material was blood. Source of these receptors: a young woman with Graves' hyperthyroidism that later progressed to Graves' ophthalmopathy.

As regards this clonotype: A much larger clone lies one base from this, so it may be a read error. This chain links TRBV20-1 with TRBJ2-3; 11 nucleotides match TRBD2. Germline loops: CDR1 DFQATT, CDR2 SNEGSKA (reference sequence). The CDR3 sequence is 14 residues long. CDR3 sequence (DNA): TGCAGTGCTCTGACTAGCGGGGTCACAGATACGCAGGATTTT. As protein: CSALTSGVTDTQDF.

This clonotype was counted at least ten times. The V and J genes are TRBV30 and TRBJ2-3; 7 bases line up with TRBD1. V lost 4 bases to trimming and J lost 1 base; unmatched junction nucleotides: 14. The CDR3 runs 17 residues. Germline V gene data show CDR1 as GTSNPN and CDR2 as SVGIG (reference sequence). CDR3: CAWISPRDRVGTDTQYF. The DNA of the CDR3 is TGTGCCTGGATCTCTCCCCGCGACAGGGTCGGCACAGATACGCAGTATTTT.

This clonotype showed up many times. The chain employs TRBV12-3 or TRBV12-4 and TRBJ2-2, with TRBD2 matching over 11 bases. V was clipped by 3 bases and J by 7 bases; unmatched bases: 4. This CDR3 is built from 15 residues. The CDR3 loop is CASSFLLAGVGELFF. The CDR3 DNA reads as TGTGCCAGCAGTTTTCTACTAGCGGGAGTCGGGGAGCTGTTTTTT.